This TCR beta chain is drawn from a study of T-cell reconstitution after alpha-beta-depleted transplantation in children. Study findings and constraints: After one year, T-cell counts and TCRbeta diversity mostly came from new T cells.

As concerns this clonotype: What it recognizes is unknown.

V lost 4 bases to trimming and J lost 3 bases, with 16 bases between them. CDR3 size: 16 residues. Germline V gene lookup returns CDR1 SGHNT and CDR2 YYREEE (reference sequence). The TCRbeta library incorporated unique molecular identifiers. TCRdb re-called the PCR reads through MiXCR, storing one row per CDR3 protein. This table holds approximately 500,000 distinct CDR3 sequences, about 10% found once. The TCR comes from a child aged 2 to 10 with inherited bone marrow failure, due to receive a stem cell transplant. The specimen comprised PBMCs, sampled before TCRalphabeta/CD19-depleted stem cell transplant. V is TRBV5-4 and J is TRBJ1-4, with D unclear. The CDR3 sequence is CASSRGGEASNEKLFF. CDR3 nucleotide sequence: TGTGCCAGCAGCCGCGGCGGGGAGGCTTCTAATGAAAAACTGTTTTTT.